A selection of T cell receptor beta chains follows, all from one sample in a study of OX40 agonist ivuxolimab in advanced cancers. The repertoire was sequenced with immunoSEQ multiplex PCR; TCRdb's copy has only in-frame clones and lacks some. Of some 80,000 clones in the sample, roughly 87% were seen once. Material: CD4+ or CD8+ T cells sorted from blood, obtained in a trial of the OX40 agonist ivuxolimab. The receptors come from an adult with an advanced solid tumor such as melanoma, head and neck, liver or kidney cancer. CDR3s include the opening cysteine and the closing phenylalanine or tryptophan. The order of the fields is J gene, D gene, clone size, V gene, CDR3 DNA, CDR3 protein. A D gene is named only where the DNA matches it firmly. The size entry is marked missing in some rows and otherwise reads once, few, many or a size class.

TRBJ2-3,TRBD2,NA,TRBV5-4,TGTGCCAGCAGCCCCCAGGGCGGCGGGGGAGGCACGTATACGCAGTATTTT,CASSPQGGGGGTYTQYF
TRBJ1-1,NA,NA,TRBV5-1,TGCGCCAGCAGCTTTATAAGGGACACTGAAGCTTTCTTT,CASSFIRDTEAFF
TRBJ2-5,TRBD1,once,TRBV7-2,TGTGCCAGCAGATCGACAGGGACCCGGGAGACCCAGTACTTC,CASRSTGTRETQYF
TRBJ2-7,TRBD1,NA,TRBV27,TGTGCCAGCACCCAAGGGGACAGGGAAACCTACGAGCAGTACTTC,CASTQGDRETYEQYF
TRBJ1-1,NA,once,TRBV5-1,TGCGCCAGCAGCACAGGGACCACTGAAGCTTTCTTT,CASSTGTTEAFF
TRBJ1-6,TRBD1,NA,TRBV5-1,TGCGCCAGCAGCCCCGACCGGGACAGCTCCTATAATTCACCCCTCCACTTT,CASSPDRDSSYNSPLHF
TRBJ1-2,NA,few,TRBV27,TGTGCCAGCAGTTTCACAGGGTACAGGGGCTACACCTTC,CASSFTGYRGYTF
TRBJ2-5,NA,NA,TRBV5-1,TGCGCCAGCAGCCAGAAAGAGACCCAGTACTTC,CASSQKETQYF
TRBJ2-7,NA,NA,TRBV18,TGTGCCAGCTCACCGGGGGAGAGAGAGCAGTACTTC,CASSPGEREQYF
TRBJ1-2,NA,NA,TRBV5-5,TGTGCCAGCAGCCAAGACCCAGTCCAGAACTATGGCTACACCTTC,CASSQDPVQNYGYTF
TRBJ2-1,TRBD2,NA,TRBV2,TGTGCCAGCAGTTCCGGGACTAGCCTAAATGAGCAGTTCTTC,CASSSGTSLNEQFF
TRBJ1-6,NA,NA,TRBV6-5,TGTGCCAGCAGTTGGTCCCTACCCAATTCACCCCTCCACTTT,CASSWSLPNSPLHF
TRBJ1-4,NA,NA,TRBV5-1,TGCGCCAGCAGCTTGGGGCAGGGAGGTGAAAAACTGTTTTTT,CASSLGQGGEKLFF
TRBJ2-2,NA,NA,TRBV5-8,TGTGCCAGCAGCTTGGGTTTAACGGAGACCGGGGAGCTGTTTTTT,CASSLGLTETGELFF
TRBJ1-2,NA,NA,TRBV7-9,TGTGCCAGCAGCTCGACAGGTTCTTCAGGCTATGGCTACACCTTC,CASSSTGSSGYGYTF
TRBJ1-4,NA,NA,TRBV14,TGTGCCAGCAGCGCAACAGGAGAAAAACTGTTTTTT,CASSATGEKLFF
TRBJ2-5,NA,NA,TRBV7-2,TGTGCCAGCAGCTTCAGCGGGCCGGAGACCCAGTACTTC,CASSFSGPETQYF
TRBJ1-3,NA,NA,TRBV2,TGTGCCAGCACCCCGGGACGCAACTCTGGAAACACCGTATATTTT,CASTPGRNSGNTVYF
TRBJ2-7,NA,once,TRBV7-6,TGTGCCAGCAGCTTAGAGGGCGGCCGAGGGTCCTACGAGCAGTACTTC,CASSLEGGRGSYEQYF
TRBJ1-1,NA,NA,TRBV20-1,TGCAGTGCTGCAGGAGGCACTGAAGCTTTCTTT,CSAAGGTEAFF
TRBJ2-5,TRBD1,NA,TRBV6-1,TGTGCCAGCGACAGGGGCGGAACACGGGGGAGCCAGTACTTC,CASDRGGTRGSQYF
TRBJ2-5,NA,NA,TRBV29-1,TGCAGCGTCGGGCTGGTGGGGGCTCAAGAGACCCAGTACTTC,CSVGLVGAQETQYF
TRBJ1-2,NA,NA,TRBV6-1,TGTGCCAGCAGTACCTCGGGGGGAAAGAACTATGGCTACACCTTC,CASSTSGGKNYGYTF
TRBJ1-4,NA,NA,TRBV30,TGTGCCTGGAGTCCCCGCCCCAGAGAAAAACTGTTTTTT,CAWSPRPREKLFF
TRBJ1-1,NA,NA,TRBV18,TGTGCCAGCTCCCCACCGGGGAGGGGAGGCAAAAGGAGCCTGAACACTGAAGCTTTCTTT,CASSPPGRGGKRSLNTEAFF
TRBJ2-3,NA,NA,TRBV29-1,TGCAGCGTTGCTCCAGGGGCTTTGTTAGATACGCAGTATTTT,CSVAPGALLDTQYF
TRBJ1-2,NA,few,TRBV29-1,TGCAGCGTTGAAATAGGGGGAGGGCAGAGAGGCTACACCTTC,CSVEIGGGQRGYTF
TRBJ2-7,NA,NA,TRBV7-2,TGTGCCAGCAGCCCCTTTAGGGGCGAGCAGTACTTC,CASSPFRGEQYF
TRBJ2-2,NA,NA,TRBV9,TGTGCCAGCAGCGTAAACCCTCAGGTCACCGGGGAGCTGTTTTTT,CASSVNPQVTGELFF
TRBJ2-5,TRBD2,NA,TRBV30,TGTGCCTGGAAGGACCCTAGCGGGGCAGGAGAGACCCAGTACTTC,CAWKDPSGAGETQYF
TRBJ2-3,NA,NA,TRBV4-2,TGTGCCAGCAGCCAAGAGGCTAGATCAGATACGCAGTATTTT,CASSQEARSDTQYF
TRBJ2-5,TRBD2,NA,TRBV4-3,TGCGCCAGCAGCCAAGGGTCCTCTAGCGGGGGGCGAGGGGAGACCCAGTACTTC,CASSQGSSSGGRGETQYF
TRBJ1-1,TRBD1,NA,TRBV5-1,TGCGCCAGCAGCCGAGCCACAGGGGAGGGCACTGAAGCTTTCTTT,CASSRATGEGTEAFF
TRBJ1-1,NA,few,TRBV7-3,TGTGCCAGCAGCTTGGGGACGAACACTGAAGCTTTCTTT,CASSLGTNTEAFF
TRBJ2-7,NA,NA,TRBV27,TGTGCCAGCAGAAAGACCCCCGAGACCTACGAGCAGTACTTC,CASRKTPETYEQYF
TRBJ1-1,NA,once,TRBV7-6,TGTGCCAGCAGCCAGGGGTCGATCCAGGGGACTGAAGCTTTCTTT,CASSQGSIQGTEAFF
TRBJ1-4,NA,NA,TRBV2,TGTGCCAGCAGTGAAGGTTGGCCGGAACTAGGGGAAAAACTGTTTTTT,CASSEGWPELGEKLFF
TRBJ1-2,NA,once,TRBV27,TGTGCCAGCAGTGGCACCCGGGGCCCTGAGGGCTATGGCTACACCTTC,CASSGTRGPEGYGYTF
TRBJ2-7,TRBD1,NA,TRBV7-2,TGTGCCAGCAGCAACGGACAGGGGAGCTTCTACGAGCAGTACTTC,CASSNGQGSFYEQYF
TRBJ1-6,NA,NA,TRBV6-5,TGTGCCAGCAGTTACTTTCCCGGGGGCTCTTCACCCCTCCACTTT,CASSYFPGGSSPLHF
TRBJ1-1,TRBD1,NA,TRBV7-2,TGTGCCAGCAGCCATCAGAACGCCGGGACAGGGGCTACCTGGGCTTTCTTT,CASSHQNAGTGATWAFF
TRBJ2-7,TRBD2,NA,TRBV2,TGTGCCAGCAGTCCGGGACTAGCGAACTACGAGCAGTACTTC,CASSPGLANYEQYF
TRBJ1-4,NA,NA,TRBV6-5,TGTGCCAGCAGCCCCCCTGCAACTAATGAAAAACTGTTTTTT,CASSPPATNEKLFF
TRBJ2-5,NA,NA,TRBV27,TGTGCCAGCAGTCACAGGGGAGGGGAGACCCAGTACTTC,CASSHRGGETQYF
TRBJ1-2,TRBD1,NA,TRBV5-5,TGTGCCAGCAGCGACGGGACAGTCTATGGCTACACCTTC,CASSDGTVYGYTF
TRBJ1-6,NA,once,TRBV6-5,TGTGCCAGCAGCCTATATGAGGATAATTCACCCCTCCACTTT,CASSLYEDNSPLHF
TRBJ2-1,TRBD2,NA,TRBV5-1,TGCGCCAGCAGCTTGGATAGCGGGGGGCCCTACAATGAGCAGTTCTTC,CASSLDSGGPYNEQFF
TRBJ2-2,NA,NA,TRBV7-8,TGTGCCAGCAGGGGGGGCCAGTACACCGGGGAGCTGTTTTTT,CASRGGQYTGELFF
TRBJ2-1,NA,NA,TRBV18,TGTGCCAGCTCACCACCCTCAGTGGTGAGTGAGCAGTTCTTC,CASSPPSVVSEQFF
TRBJ2-1,TRBD2,NA,TRBV19,TGTGCCAGTAGTACCCTGGGACTAGCGGGGGGGCCATCTCATGAGCAGTTCTTC,CASSTLGLAGGPSHEQFF
TRBJ1-4,NA,NA,TRBV5-6,TGTGCCAGCAGCTTGTCACAGCGTAGGGAAAAACTGTTTTTT,CASSLSQRREKLFF
TRBJ2-3,TRBD2,NA,TRBV6-5,TGTGCCAGCAGTTACCGGACTAGCGGGGGGGCAGATACGCAGTATTTT,CASSYRTSGGADTQYF